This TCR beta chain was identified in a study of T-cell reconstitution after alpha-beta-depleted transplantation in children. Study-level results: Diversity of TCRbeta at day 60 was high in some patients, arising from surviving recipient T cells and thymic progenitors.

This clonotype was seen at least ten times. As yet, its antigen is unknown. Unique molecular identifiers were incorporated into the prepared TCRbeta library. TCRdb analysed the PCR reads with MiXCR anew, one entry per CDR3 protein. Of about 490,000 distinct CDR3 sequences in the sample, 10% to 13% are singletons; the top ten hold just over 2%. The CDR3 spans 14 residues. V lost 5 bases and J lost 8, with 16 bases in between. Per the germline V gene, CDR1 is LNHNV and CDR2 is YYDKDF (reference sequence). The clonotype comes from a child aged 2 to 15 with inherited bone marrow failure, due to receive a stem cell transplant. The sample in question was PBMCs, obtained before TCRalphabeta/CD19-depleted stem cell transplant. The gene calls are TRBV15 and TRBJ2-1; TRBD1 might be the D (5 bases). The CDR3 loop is CATSRTPRVDEQFF. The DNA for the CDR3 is TGTGCCACCAGCCGGACACCCAGGGTGGATGAGCAGTTCTTC.